These 9 T cell receptor beta chains share one sample of origin, sequenced in a study of blood T cell repertoires in COVID-19. Using immunoSEQ multiplex PCR, the repertoire was profiled, and TCRdb retains in-frame clones only, with some absent. The table has just over 65,000 clones, around 92% seen once. Specimen: peripheral blood. All receptors derive from a man aged 55 to 69 with acute or convalescent COVID-19.

This chain connects TRBV30 to TRBJ1-3; D possibly corresponds to TRBD1 (6 bases). V was shortened by 0 bases and J by 3 bases, with 12 bases between the two germline ends. The CDR3 contains 15 residues. CDR1 and CDR2 from the germline V gene are GTSNPN and SVGIG (reference sequence). CDR3 in DNA: TGTGCCTGGAGTGTTCGGGGGGCGCGTGGAAACACCATATATTTT. This encodes CAWSVRGARGNTIYF.

The gene calls are TRBV19 and TRBJ2-7; perhaps TRBD2 as D (6 bases). Germline-derived CDR1 and CDR2 are LNHDA and SQIVND (reference sequence). Trimming shortened V by 3 bases and J by 2 bases, and 14 bases separated the two germline ends. The CDR3 length is 15 residues. CDR3 loop: CASSMVGGGTYEQYF. The CDR3 region has the DNA TGTGCCAGTAGTATGGTCGGGGGAGGAACCTACGAGCAGTACTTC.

This chain joins TRBV30 and TRBJ1-4; D is possibly TRBD1 (6 bases). The CDR3 loop spans 15 amino acids. Germline V gives CDR1 GTSNPN, CDR2 SVGIG (reference sequence). V lost 3 bases, J lost 8 bases, and 19 bases lay in between. CDR3 sequence reads: CAWSVGGRRREKLFF. The CDR3 DNA reads as TGTGCCTGGAGCGTAGGGGGTCGACGGCGGGAAAAACTGTTTTTT.

The genes are TRBV11-2 and TRBJ2-7, with D tentatively TRBD2 (5 bases). Germline loops: CDR1 SGHAT, CDR2 FQNNGV. V lost 8 bases and J lost 6, with 26 bases in between. The CDR3 runs to 16 residues. The CDR3: CASLKGLYGGGGEQYF. The CDR3, as DNA: TGTGCCAGCTTAAAGGGATTGTACGGTGGAGGTGGCGAGCAGTACTTC.

The rearrangement links TRBV6-6 to TRBJ1-1, with D possibly matching TRBD1 (6 bases). Germline lookup yields CDR1 MNHNY and CDR2 SVGAGI (reference sequence). V gave up 3 bases and J gave up 4 bases, with 12 bases separating them. The CDR3 totals 14 residues. The CDR3 loop reads CASSYSTGPTEAFF. In DNA form, the CDR3 reads TGTGCCAGCAGTTATTCCACAGGGCCCACTGAAGCTTTCTTT.

This clone is a singleton in its sample. The rearrangement links TRBV19 to TRBJ1-1; TRBD1 is a possible D gene (5 bases). V was shortened by 5 bases and J by 14 bases, with 18 bases between the two germline ends. Germline CDR1 is LNHDA and CDR2 is SQIVND (reference sequence). This CDR3 has 12 amino acids. The CDR3 DNA follows: TGTGCCAGTAGTGCATCCGGGACTTACTTATTCTTT. Its protein product is CASSASGTYLFF.

The genes are TRBV25-1 and TRBJ1-1, with 8 bases lining up with TRBD1. Trimming took 6 bases from V and 0 from J; bases not matched to a gene: 3. Looked up from germline, CDR1 is MGHDK and CDR2 is SYGVNS. The CDR3 sequence is 14 residues long. CDR3 loop: CASRDRGLNTEAFF. CDR3 in DNA: TGTGCCAGCAGAGACAGGGGATTGAACACTGAAGCTTTCTTT.

This sequence joins TRBV5-1 and TRBJ2-2; the match to TRBD1 covers 7 bases. CDR1 is SGHRS and CDR2 is YFSETQ in the germline V gene. V shed 0 bases and J 3 bases; nucleotides not matched to a gene: 2. The CDR3 is 15 amino acids. The CDR3 DNA is TGCGCCAGCAGCTTGGGGGACAGAGACACCGGGGAGCTGTTTTTT. This encodes CASSLGDRDTGELFF.

The chain couples TRBV6-5 to TRBJ1-1; a weak D match, TRBD1 (6 bases). Germline CDR1 is MNHEY and CDR2 is SVGAGI. CDR3 length: 15 amino acids. The V gene lost 6 bases and the J gene lost 7 bases, with 21 bases spanning the gap. For the CDR3, the DNA is TGTGCCAGCAGCCCCCCCAACCCAGGGGTGAATGAAGCTTTCTTT. Translating it yields CASSPPNPGVNEAFF.